These 30 T cell receptor beta chains were sequenced from one sample in a study of CD8+ T cells in alopecia areata. RNA was isolated and reverse transcribed to cDNA, the sequencing template. Profiled with immunoSEQ multiplex PCR; TCRdb holds only in-frame clones, not every one. The sample records some 240,000 clones, about 57% being singletons. The treatment here: oral pan-JAK inhibitor, 5-10 mg twice daily. This specimen consisted of CD4+ T cells sorted from blood, obtained at week 4, from a patient treated with tofacitinib. Every receptor here comes from a human donor with alopecia areata.

The V call is TRBV7-6, the J call TRBJ1-6; unclear D gene. The CDR3 consists of 14 residues. The ends were cut back, 5 bases at V and 9 bases at J, with 14 bases in the middle. Germline lookup yields CDR1 SGHVS and CDR2 FNYEAQ. This CDR3 is CASSPSALSSPLHF. The CDR3 nucleotides are TGTGCCAGCAGCCCTTCCGCCCTTAGTTCACCCCTCCACTTT.

The chain uses TRBV29-1 and TRBJ2-7; tentatively, D is TRBD2 (6 bases). This CDR3 spans 12 amino acids. CDR1 and CDR2 from the germline V gene are SQVTM and ANQGSEA. V was cut by 4 bases and J by 6 bases, with 13 bases left in between. CDR3 residues: CSVAGGLGEQYF. CDR3 DNA: TGCAGCGTTGCCGGGGGTCTGGGCGAGCAGTACTTC.

This clone appeared a single time. CDR3 nucleotide sequence: TGTGCCACCGGGTCTAGGATACAAGAGACCCAGTACTTC. It codes for CATGSRIQETQYF. The rearrangement links TRBV15 to TRBJ2-5, with no clear D. Germline V CDR1 and CDR2: LNHNV, YYDKDF (reference sequence). This CDR3 is 13 amino acids long. The V end was cut by 8 bases, the J end by 2 bases, with 12 bases between. Looking up the rest from reference TRBV15 and TRBJ2-5 gives the full variable domain: DAMVIQNPRYQVTQFGKPVTLSCSQTLNHNVMYWYQQKSSQAPKLLFHYYDKDFNNEADTPDNFQSRRPNTSFCFLDIRSPGLGDTAMYLCATGSRIQETQYFGPGTRLLVL.

The chain carries TRBV5-1 and TRBJ2-7, with TRBD1 matching over 8 bases. The CDR3 contains 12 residues. The germline V gene has CDR1 SGHRS and CDR2 YFSETQ. With V trimmed by 6 bases and J by 5 bases, 4 bases remained unmatched. CDR3 loop: CASTETGDEQYF. The CDR3 nucleotides are TGCGCCAGCACCGAGACAGGGGACGAGCAGTACTTC. The full variable domain, rest sourced from reference TRBV5-1 and TRBJ2-7, is KAGVTQTPRYLIKTRGQQVTLSCSPISGHRSVSWYQQTPGQGLQFLFEYFSETQRNKGNFPGRFSGRQFSNSRSEMNVSTLELGDSALYLCASTETGDEQYFGPGTRLTVT.

The chain combines TRBV25-1 with TRBJ1-2; possibly TRBD1 for D (5 bases). The V gene's germline CDR1 is MGHDK and CDR2 SYGVNS. Trimming removed 9 bases at V and 0 bases at J, with 17 bases between. This CDR3 is 15 amino acids long. In DNA, the CDR3 is TGTGCCAGGATTCGGGGAGGGGCTGCTAACTATGGCTACACCTTC. Encoded protein: CARIRGGAANYGYTF.

The chain joins TRBV27 to TRBJ2-3; the match to TRBD1 covers 10 bases. The CDR3 covers 13 residues. The trim removed 8 bases at V and 10 bases at J, leaving 9 bases unmatched. The germline V gene has CDR1 MNHEY and CDR2 SMNVEV (reference sequence). CDR3 DNA: TGTGCCAGCGCAGGGGGACAGGGGAGTTCGCAGTATTTT. It yields the protein CASAGGQGSSQYF.

This chain links TRBV15 with TRBJ1-2; 7 nucleotides match TRBD1. The V gene's germline CDR1 is LNHNV and CDR2 YYDKDF (reference sequence). The CDR3 covers 12 residues. The junction had 1 base not matched to a gene; V was cut back by 1 base and J by 8 bases. In DNA form, the CDR3 reads TGTGCCACCAGCAGAGCGGACAGGGGCTACACCTTC. Translating it yields CATSRADRGYTF.

This clone was seen a handful of times. V usage is TRBV5-6 and J usage is TRBJ2-3, with 9 nucleotides matching TRBD1. Losses at the gene ends were 6 bases for V and 3 bases for J; bases not matched to a gene: 2. The CDR3 totals 13 residues. The germline CDR1 and CDR2 sequences are SGHDT and YYEEEE. CDR3 residues: CASIGQGTDTQYF. CDR3 bases: TGTGCCAGCATCGGACAGGGGACAGATACGCAGTATTTT.

J is TRBJ2-7 and V is TRBV19, with D perhaps given as TRBD1 or TRBD2 (5 bases each). This CDR3 is 14 amino acids long. The V gene's germline CDR1 is LNHDA and CDR2 SQIVND (reference sequence). Trimming removed 10 bases at V and 6 bases at J, with 22 bases between. This CDR3 reads CAIQRGSLGVEQYF. DNA of the CDR3: TGTGCCATTCAGAGGGGAAGTCTGGGTGTCGAGCAGTACTTC.

In this sample, this clone turned up a few times. The V and J genes are TRBV29-1 and TRBJ1-2; TRBD1 might be the D (5 bases). The CDR3 totals 11 residues. V gave up 2 bases and J gave up 8 bases, with 9 bases separating them. Per the germline V gene, CDR1 is SQVTM and CDR2 is ANQGSEA. Here the CDR3 DNA reads TGCAGCGTTGAAATGTGGGGCGGCTACACCTTC. Amino acids: CSVEMWGGYTF.

This chain links TRBV12-5 with TRBJ1-6; the D gene is possibly TRBD1 (6 bases). Trimming took 6 bases from V and 9 from J, leaving 9 bases between them. Germline V gene data show CDR1 as LGHNT and CDR2 as FRNRAP. The CDR3 has 12 amino acids. CDR3 region: CASGTGVSPLHF. CDR3 in DNA: TGTGCTAGTGGGACAGGTGTTTCACCCCTCCACTTT.

The gene calls are TRBV29-1 and TRBJ1-1; no clear D. Deletions cut 6 bases from V and 4 bases from J, with 12 bases between. The CDR3 runs 12 residues. Germline CDR1 and CDR2: SQVTM and ANQGSEA. The CDR3 region has the DNA TGCAGCGTCGAGGTTCTGAGCACTGAAGCTTTCTTT. This encodes CSVEVLSTEAFF.

The chain joins TRBV5-1 to TRBJ2-7, with D hard to call. The CDR3 runs to 15 residues. The V and J ends lost 1 base and 7 bases respectively, with 18 bases between them. CDR1 and CDR2 (germline): SGHRS, YFSETQ. Written as DNA, the CDR3 is TGCGCCAGCAGCTTGTCCCGGGCCGCCGAAGGGGAGCAGTACTTC. Translated: CASSLSRAAEGEQYF.

The chain joins TRBV7-2 to TRBJ2-1, with TRBD2 matching over 11 bases. V shed 6 bases, J shed 6 bases, and the junction held 7 bases outside the gene matches. Germline V gene sequence: CDR1 SGHTA, CDR2 FQGNSA. This CDR3 is built from 15 residues. The CDR3 region is CASSFSGGAINEQFF. As DNA, the CDR3 is TGTGCCAGCAGTTTTAGCGGGGGGGCCATCAATGAGCAGTTCTTC.

The chain links TRBV30 to TRBJ1-1; D perhaps matches TRBD1 (5 bases). V lost 2 bases, J lost 8 bases, and 9 bases lay in between. This CDR3 is built from 11 residues. Germline V gives CDR1 GTSNPN, CDR2 SVGIG (reference sequence). In DNA form, the CDR3 reads TGTGCCTGGAGTTCCAGGGACGAAGCTTTCTTT. Residues: CAWSSRDEAFF. The full variable domain, completed using reference TRBV30 and TRBJ1-1, is SQTIHQWPATLVQPVGSPLSLECTVEGTSNPNLYWYRQAAGRGLQLLFYSVGIGQISSEVPQNLSASRPQDRQFILSSKKLLLSDSGFYLCAWSSRDEAFFGQGTRLTVV.

The chain recombines TRBV9 with TRBJ2-1, with TRBD1 identical over 9 bases. Germline V gene sequence: CDR1 SGDLS, CDR2 YYNGEE. V was clipped by 4 bases and J by 6 bases; unmatched bases: 11. This CDR3 is 16 amino acids long. CDR3 coding DNA: TGTGCCAGCAGCATAACGGGACAGGGTCTTCTCAATGAGCAGTTCTTC. Residues: CASSITGQGLLNEQFF.

This chain joins TRBV2 and TRBJ1-1; D unresolved. V was clipped by 3 bases and J by 1 base, with 6 bases between them. This CDR3 comprises 13 residues. Per germline, CDR1 SNHLY and CDR2 FYNNEI. The CDR3 DNA reads as TGTGCCAGCAGTGAGTTACCGAACACTGAAGCTTTCTTT. Translated: CASSELPNTEAFF.

At least ten counts were recorded for this clone. The chain joins TRBV5-1 to TRBJ1-1; 8 bases fit TRBD1. The ends lost 3 bases at V and 1 base at J; junction bases unmatched: 5. The CDR3 has 15 residues. Germline CDR1 and CDR2: SGHRS and YFSETQ. The CDR3 region is CASSWGQASNTEAFF. DNA for the CDR3: TGCGCCAGCAGCTGGGGACAGGCCTCGAACACTGAAGCTTTCTTT.

This clone came up a few times. V gene TRBV4-2 combines with J gene TRBJ2-1, with 9 bases fitting TRBD2. Germline V lookup: CDR1 LGHNA, CDR2 YNFKEQ. V shed 0 bases, J shed 2 bases, and the junction held 8 bases outside the gene matches. This CDR3 has 18 amino acids. Written as DNA, the CDR3 is TGTGCCAGCAGCCAAGATTCCCGACTAGCGGCGACCTACAATGAGCAGTTCTTC. Translation gives CASSQDSRLAATYNEQFF.

This chain links TRBV15 with TRBJ1-6; TRBD1 might be the D (6 bases). V lost 3 bases, J lost 7 bases, and 13 bases lay in between. The length of the CDR3 is 15 residues. The V gene's germline CDR1 is LNHNV and CDR2 YYDKDF (reference sequence). Here the CDR3 reads CATSSIQGVNSPLHF. As DNA, the CDR3 is TGTGCCACCAGCAGTATACAGGGAGTGAATTCACCCCTCCACTTT.

This rearrangement joins TRBV4-3 to TRBJ1-6; possibly TRBD1 for D (6 bases). The V gene's germline CDR1 is LGHNA and CDR2 YSLEER. CDR3 length equals 18 residues. With 2 bases removed from V and 9 bases from J, the gap between germline ends came to 23 bases. The CDR3 DNA reads TGCGCCAGCAGCCAATTCGCGTCGACAGGCCCCTCCAGTTCACCCCTCCACTTT. Protein: CASSQFASTGPSSSPLHF.

In this sample, this clone turned up once. The chain carries TRBV14 and TRBJ1-2, with a tentative D call TRBD1 (6 bases). Germline assignment: CDR1 SGHDN and CDR2 FVKESK. The CDR3 is made up of 15 amino acids. Trimming stripped 4 bases from V and 8 bases from J, with 20 bases between. Written as DNA, the CDR3 is TGTGCCAGCAGCCCGAACTACAGGGATCGAGGAGGCTACACCTTC. Translation: CASSPNYRDRGGYTF.

The V gene is TRBV7-2, the J gene TRBJ2-3, with D possibly called TRBD1 or TRBD2 (5 bases each). This CDR3 comprises 14 residues. Trimming left V 4 bases short and J 3 bases short, with 11 bases between. Germline lookup yields CDR1 SGHTA and CDR2 FQGNSA. In nucleotides, the CDR3 is TGTGCCAGCAGCTACGGGGCGGGTACAGATACGCAGTATTTT. This gives the protein CASSYGAGTDTQYF.

CDR3 amino acids: CSAYSSYEQYF. The CDR3 DNA is TGCAGTGCCTATAGCTCCTACGAGCAGTACTTC. The rearrangement uses TRBV20-1 and TRBJ2-7; no clear D. Trimming pared 6 bases from V and 0 bases from J, leaving 6 bases between. This CDR3 has 11 residues. Per germline, CDR1 DFQATT and CDR2 SNEGSKA (reference sequence).

The chain uses TRBV30 and TRBJ1-5; a weak D match, TRBD1 (5 bases). CDR3 length: 14 amino acids. V was clipped by 4 bases and J by 4 bases, with 14 bases between them. CDR1 and CDR2 from the germline V gene are GTSNPN and SVGIG (reference sequence). CDR3 bases: TGTGCCTGGACAGATGGGGGACCAAATCAGCCCCAGCATTTT. Translated: CAWTDGGPNQPQHF.

The CDR3 loop reads CASSPRGPRDTEAFF. Written as DNA, the CDR3 is TGTGCCAGCAGTCCCCGGGGCCCGAGGGACACTGAAGCTTTCTTT. This rearrangement joins TRBV2 to TRBJ1-1, with a possible D match to TRBD1 (5 bases). The CDR3 contains 15 residues. Germline loops: CDR1 SNHLY, CDR2 FYNNEI. Trimming pared 5 bases from V and 3 bases from J, leaving 16 bases between. The full variable domain, in which reference TRBV2 and TRBJ1-1 provide the parts outside the CDR3, is EPEVTQTPSHQVTQMGQEVILRCVPISNHLYFYWYRQILGQKVEFLVSFYNNEISEKSEIFDDQFSVERPDGSNFTLKIRSTKLEDSAMYFCASSPRGPRDTEAFFGQGTRLTVV.

The chain has TRBV6-5 and TRBJ2-3; the match to TRBD1 covers 8 bases. The CDR3 spans 15 residues. After removal of 5 bases from V and 3 bases from J, the junction contained 7 bases not matched to a gene. Germline values: CDR1 MNHEY, CDR2 SVGAGI. As DNA, the CDR3 is TGTGCCAGCAGTATCGGACAGGGTGGGACAGATACGCAGTATTTT. Protein: CASSIGQGGTDTQYF.

CDR3 residues: CSACGSGVNQPQHF. CDR3 DNA: TGCAGCGCATGTGGGTCGGGGGTAAATCAGCCCCAGCATTTT. This chain connects TRBV29-1 to TRBJ1-5; maybe TRBD1 (5 bases). Trimming took off 7 bases at V and 4 bases at J, with 17 bases between the two ends. The CDR3 has 14 amino acids. In germline, CDR1 is SQVTM, CDR2 ANQGSEA.

Note on this clone: This sample includes further DNA sequences coding for the same CDR3. The chain recombines TRBV4-3 with TRBJ2-7; TRBD2 matches 7 bases. Losses at the gene ends were 4 bases for V and 0 bases for J; bases not matched to a gene: 3. The CDR3 is made up of 14 amino acids. Germline V gene lookup returns CDR1 LGHNA and CDR2 YSLEER. CDR3: CASSPAGSSYEQYF. The CDR3 region has the DNA TGCGCCAGCAGCCCAGCGGGGAGCTCCTACGAGCAGTACTTC.

The chain is built from TRBV14 and TRBJ2-3, with D perhaps matching TRBD1 (5 bases). The V end lost 2 bases, the J end lost 3 bases, and 6 bases lay between the germline ends. The CDR3 spans 13 residues. CDR1 and CDR2 from the germline V gene are SGHDN and FVKESK. As DNA, the CDR3 is TGTGCCAGCAGCCAACAGGGAACAGATACGCAGTATTTT. It translates to CASSQQGTDTQYF.